This T cell receptor (beta chain) derives from a study of shared clonotypes between healthy human individuals. Study-level findings and limits: Despite large depth, rarefaction showed incomplete sorted-subset sequencing.

The method was immunoSEQ multiplex PCR; TCRdb's version includes in-frame clones alone and lacks a portion of them. The table records 600,000 to 750,000 clones, more than 70% of them present only once. V shed 7 bases, J shed 3 bases, and the junction held 9 bases outside the gene matches. Germline V CDR1 and CDR2: MDHEN, SYDVKM. The CDR3 is 15 residues long. About this clone: The antigen is undetermined.

Sequences were obtained from memory CD4+ T cells sorted from blood. This sample's subset: CD45RA-negative fraction. This chain joins TRBV28 and TRBJ2-3; 8 positions match TRBD1. This receptor was obtained from a woman aged 25 to 39 in good health. The CDR3: CASNLGQVWTDTQYF. The CDR3 DNA is TGTGCCAGCAATCTGGGACAGGTCTGGACAGATACGCAGTATTTT.